Below, 25 T cell receptor beta chains from the same sample are listed, as sequenced in a study of T cell repertoires in cytomegalovirus infection. Which antigens these TCRs recognize remains unknown. TCRdb used MiXCR to reprocess the reads, holding one entry per CDR3 protein. The sample contains about 900,000 distinct CDR3 sequences, about a third of which appear only once. The sequencing here drew on cultured CD8+ T cells from PBMCs, taken from culture after CMV antigen stimulation. All receptors derive from a human donor in good health (CMV status not recorded). Some clones in this sample may be carry-over from other donors' samples.

This clonotype was seen a handful of times. J is TRBJ2-1 and V is TRBV7-9; D gene unclear. Germline CDR1 SEHNR, CDR2 FQNEAQ (reference sequence). This CDR3 is built from 17 residues. V lost 4 bases, J lost 0 bases, and 16 bases lay in between. This chain's CDR3 is CASSSLVVPSSYNEQFF. CDR3 in DNA: TGTGCCAGCAGCTCTTTAGTTGTTCCTTCCTCCTACAATGAGCAGTTCTTC.

This clonotype showed up just a few times. V is TRBV9 and J is TRBJ1-1; D not certain. Trimming left V 2 bases short and J 5 bases short, with 10 bases between. Germline CDR1 SGDLS, CDR2 YYNGEE. There are 13 residues in the CDR3. CDR3 loop: CASSVGFGTEAFF. The CDR3 coding sequence is TGTGCCAGCAGCGTGGGGTTTGGTACTGAAGCTTTCTTT.

The gene calls are TRBV25-1 and TRBJ1-2; D unresolved. V shed 1 base and J shed 1 base, with 10 bases lying between them. CDR1 and CDR2 (germline): MGHDK, SYGVNS. The CDR3 is 15 amino acids. The CDR3 DNA reads TGTGCCAGCAGTGAATGGGCCGGTAGTAACTATGGCTACACCTTC. It specifies CASSEWAGSNYGYTF.

The table lists this clonotype with many counts. V gene TRBV7-9 combines with J gene TRBJ2-1; possibly TRBD1 for D (6 bases). The ends were cut back, 4 bases at V and 6 bases at J, with 19 bases in the middle. CDR3 length equals 16 residues. The germline V gene has CDR1 SEHNR and CDR2 FQNEAQ (reference sequence). The CDR3 region is CASSSYQGKLGNEQFF. CDR3 sequence (DNA): TGTGCCAGCAGCTCATACCAGGGGAAGCTAGGCAATGAGCAGTTCTTC.

The sample holds a few counts of this clonotype. The rearrangement links TRBV27 to TRBJ1-4, with 7 bases matching TRBD1. This CDR3 has 13 amino acids. Per the germline V gene, CDR1 is MNHEY and CDR2 is SMNVEV (reference sequence). With V trimmed by 5 bases and J by 7 bases, 4 bases remained unmatched. This CDR3 is CASSPGDSEKLFF. Written as DNA, the CDR3 is TGTGCCAGCAGTCCCGGGGACAGTGAAAAACTGTTTTTT.

The chain joins TRBV29-1 to TRBJ1-2; the D gene is possibly TRBD1 (6 bases). The CDR3 is 14 residues long. Germline lookup yields CDR1 SQVTM and CDR2 ANQGSEA. Trimming shortened V by 1 base and J by 8 bases, and 17 bases separated the two germline ends. The CDR3 spells CSVEAPIQQGGYTF. The CDR3 DNA reads TGCAGCGTTGAAGCCCCAATTCAACAGGGAGGCTACACCTTC.

This clonotype was seen more than once but under ten times. The rearrangement uses TRBV27 and TRBJ1-1; maybe TRBD1 (6 bases). V lost 3 bases to trimming and J lost 4 bases, with 15 bases between them. The CDR3 contains 15 residues. CDR1 is MNHEY and CDR2 is SMNVEV in the germline V gene (reference sequence). CDR3 coding DNA: TGTGCCAGCAGTTTCGGGGGCCCCGACCGCACTGAAGCTTTCTTT. It yields the protein CASSFGGPDRTEAFF.

The chain recombines TRBV7-9 with TRBJ1-2; 10 nucleotides match TRBD1. This CDR3 has 16 amino acids. The germline CDR1 and CDR2 sequences are SEHNR and FQNEAQ (reference sequence). V lost 4 bases and J lost 2; bases outside the gene matches: 7. CDR3 in amino acids: CASSSTDRGPNYGYTF. The CDR3 bases are TGTGCCAGCAGCTCCACCGACAGGGGGCCCAACTATGGCTACACCTTC.

Many counts were recorded for this clonotype. A read error may account for a junction end that differs from germline. This chain joins TRBV6-2 or TRBV6-3 and TRBJ2-3; 7 bases are shared with TRBD1. Germline-derived CDR1 and CDR2 are MNHEY and SVGEGT. The CDR3 is 14 amino acids. Here the CDR3 DNA reads TGTGCCAGCAGTTACTCCATCAGGGGGTCACGGTTAGATTTT. Translation gives CASSYSIRGSRLDF.

This clonotype has only a few counts. The chain links TRBV7-9 to TRBJ2-3; 8 bases match TRBD2. Germline assignment: CDR1 SEHNR and CDR2 FQNEAQ (reference sequence). The CDR3 runs 17 residues. J was trimmed by 5 bases and V by 5 bases; bases with no gene match: 15. CDR3 nucleotide sequence: TGTGCCAGCAGCCCAAGCGGGGGTTACGAACCTGGAGATACGCAGTATTTT. Encoded protein: CASSPSGGYEPGDTQYF.

This clonotype was detected ten times or more. The chain is built from TRBV7-8 and TRBJ2-6, with D possibly TRBD1 on 6 matching bases. CDR3 length: 18 residues. CDR1 and CDR2 (germline): SGHVS, FQNEAQ. Trimming took 3 bases from V and 0 from J, leaving 15 bases between them. The CDR3 region is CASSFTRDTISGANVLTF. The CDR3 nucleotides are TGTGCCAGCAGCTTCACCCGGGACACAATCTCTGGGGCCAACGTCCTGACTTTC.

This clonotype was seen more than once but under ten times. The rearrangement links TRBV2 to TRBJ2-5; 9 nucleotides agree with TRBD1. CDR1 and CDR2 from the germline V gene are SNHLY and FYNNEI. Unmatched junction bases numbered 12, after V lost 5 bases and J lost 5 bases. The CDR3 is 16 residues long. The CDR3 DNA sequence: TGTGCCAGCAGTCAAGGACAGGGGAGGAGGCGGGAGACCCAGTACTTC. Translation gives CASSQGQGRRRETQYF.

This clonotype was detected a few times. V usage is TRBV5-6 and J usage is TRBJ2-7, with D hard to call. Trimming left V 0 bases short and J 2 bases short, with 6 bases between. The length of the CDR3 is 13 residues. Germline V gives CDR1 SGHDT, CDR2 YYEEEE. This CDR3 reads CASSLEETYEQYF. The CDR3 DNA reads TGTGCCAGCAGCTTGGAGGAGACCTACGAGCAGTACTTC.

With regard to this clonotype: One end of the junction is discordant with germline, which a read error may explain. V gene TRBV7-6 combines with J gene TRBJ2-2; no definite D call. The CDR3 has 16 amino acids. Germline CDR1 reads SGHVS; CDR2 reads FNYEAQ. For the CDR3, the DNA is TGTGCTAGCAGCGCCGTCAGTGTAGGGAACACCGGGGAGCTGTTTTTT. This encodes CASSAVSVGNTGELFF.

The CDR3 region is CASSMAGSSYNEQFF. The CDR3 DNA sequence: TGTGCCAGTAGTATGGCTGGGAGCTCCTACAATGAGCAGTTCTTC. The chain has TRBV19 and TRBJ2-1, with a tentative D call TRBD2 (5 bases). Germline CDR1 LNHDA, CDR2 SQIVND (reference sequence). V shed 3 bases and J shed 0 bases, with 9 bases lying between them. The CDR3 has 15 residues.

The gene calls are TRBV5-5 and TRBJ2-5, with TRBD2 matching over 13 bases. Germline CDR1 SGHKS, CDR2 YYEKEE (reference sequence). V lost 2 bases to trimming and J lost 1 base; unmatched junction nucleotides: 5. The CDR3 totals 17 residues. The CDR3 reads CASSFGLAGVIQETQYF. In nucleotides, the CDR3 is TGTGCCAGCAGCTTCGGACTAGCGGGGGTTATCCAAGAGACCCAGTACTTC.

This clonotype was counted ten times or more. The chain is built from TRBV7-2 and TRBJ2-3; D possibly matches TRBD1 or TRBD2 (6 bases each). Trimming took 6 bases from V and 11 from J, leaving 33 bases between them. The CDR3 runs to 18 residues. Germline V CDR1 and CDR2: SGHTA, FQGNSA. Here the CDR3 DNA reads TGTGCCAGCAGTTTCGGGACGGCATGGAGGGGGTTGAATTATGGGCAGTATTTT. Residues: CASSFGTAWRGLNYGQYF.

This chain joins TRBV19 and TRBJ2-7; the D is unclear. This CDR3 spans 14 amino acids. Germline V gene data show CDR1 as LNHDA and CDR2 as SQIVND (reference sequence). Trimming took off 3 bases at V and 0 bases at J, with 9 bases between the two ends. CDR3 DNA: TGTGCCAGTAGTATGTCCAGGAGCTCCTACGAGCAGTACTTC. This codes for CASSMSRSSYEQYF.

Concerning this clonotype: With a much larger clone just one base away, this may be a read error. The chain combines TRBV7-1 with TRBJ2-3; D is unresolved. TRBV7-1 is an ORF, with its function uncertain. The length of the CDR3 is 15 residues. V was pared by 5 bases and J by 2 bases, with 14 bases between. CDR3 protein: CASSPDVPDTDTQYF. The CDR3 nucleotides are TGTGCCAGCAGCCCAGACGTCCCCGACACAGATACGCAGTATTTT.

About this clonotype: A much larger clonotype is one base distant, so this may be a read error. The rearrangement uses TRBV20-1 and TRBJ2-7, with 11 bases that match TRBD2. The germline V gene encodes CDR1 DFQATT and CDR2 SNEGSKA (reference sequence). V lost 0 bases, J lost 4 bases, and 11 bases stayed unmatched. The CDR3 consists of 17 residues. CDR3 coding DNA: TGCAGTGCTAGAGATACAGTACGGACTAGCGGGTTATACGAGCAGTACTTC. Translating it yields CSARDTVRTSGLYEQYF.

The rearrangement links TRBV4-1 to TRBJ2-7; D unclear. CDR1 is MGHRA and CDR2 is YSYEKL in the germline V gene. V was shortened by 1 base and J by 2 bases, with 9 bases between the two germline ends. This CDR3 comprises 14 residues. The DNA for the CDR3 is TGCGCCAGCAGCCAAGGGACGCGCCCCTACGAGCAGTACTTC. Translation: CASSQGTRPYEQYF.

V gene TRBV7-9 combines with J gene TRBJ1-2; D perhaps matches TRBD1 (6 bases). The CDR3 has 15 amino acids. V lost 5 bases and J 2 bases, leaving 15 bases between the germline ends. Germline CDR1 SEHNR, CDR2 FQNEAQ (reference sequence). The CDR3 reads CASSGGHGTNYGYTF. The CDR3 DNA is TGTGCCAGCAGCGGGGGACATGGGACCAACTATGGCTACACCTTC.

This clonotype has just a few counts. V is TRBV10-3 and J is TRBJ1-1, with D unresolved. Germline loops: CDR1 ENHRY, CDR2 SYGVKD. Trimming took off 0 bases at V and 0 bases at J, with 8 bases between the two ends. This CDR3 has 15 residues. DNA for the CDR3: TGTGCCATCAGTGAGTCAGGCAAAGTGAACACTGAAGCTTTCTTT. Residues: CAISESGKVNTEAFF.

A few counts support this clonotype. V usage is TRBV4-3 and J usage is TRBJ2-1; the match to TRBD2 covers 8 bases. The germline CDR1 and CDR2 sequences are LGHNA and YSLEER. With 0 bases clipped from V and 7 bases from J, the junction kept 5 bases outside the gene matches. The CDR3 runs 15 residues. CDR3: CASSQDRASGNEQFF. CDR3 DNA: TGCGCCAGCAGCCAAGATCGGGCTAGCGGGAATGAGCAGTTCTTC.

The chain couples TRBV7-8 to TRBJ2-7; 14 nucleotides agree with TRBD2. The CDR3 is 17 residues long. Trimming at V came to 6 bases and at J to 4 bases, leaving 11 bases not matched to a gene. CDR1 is SGHVS and CDR2 is FQNEAQ in the germline V gene. The chain's CDR3 is CASRGYPTSGGGYEQYF. The CDR3 DNA sequence: TGTGCCAGCAGAGGGTACCCGACTAGCGGGGGGGGATACGAGCAGTACTTC.